The entry below describes one TCR beta chain. This clone's antigen is unknown. Base qualities are not recorded, but no much larger clone differs from it by a single base. The data originate from a study of vaccination effects on CD4 cells after COVID-19 (dated 2022 in TCRdb). For the wider study: In the ViraFEST assay, PBMC were stimulated with viral peptide pools, and TCR sequencing was then used to find antigen-specific CD4+ T cell clonotypes based on their expansion. Each participant got two doses of an mRNA SARS-CoV-2 vaccine, either BNT162b2 or mRNA-1273. Two million PBMC per well were cultured with approximately 10 ug/ml peptides in IMDM containing around 4.6% human AB serum, roughly 9.5 IU/ml IL-2 and gentamicin. In the study, cultures from other donors were sequenced using the Oncomine TCR Beta short-read assay on an Illumina iSeq 100. SARS-CoV-2 spike-specific CD4+ TCR repertoires were compared before and after mRNA vaccination in COVID-19 convalescent patients and in infection-naive vaccine recipients. Altogether, nine to ten COVID-19 convalescent patients and 4 SARS-CoV-2-naive healthy vaccine recipients made up the full study.

The method was the immunoSEQ multiplex PCR assay. DNA from the cultured and isolated CD4+ T cells underwent TCR beta CDR3 sequencing. Regarding the original processing steps: Non-productive TCR sequences were discarded, and reads were trimmed to the CDR3 region, with only CDR3s of 7 or more amino acids retained. Antigen-specific clonotypes were identified with the MANAFEST web app by comparing expansion in peptide wells against reference cultures. Positive clones required FDR<0.05 expansion versus reference and all other wells, odds ratio above 5, and frequency above 0.1% in two replicate wells. A clonotype was called cross-reactive if it was significantly expanded both in SARS-CoV-2 spike wells and in at least one common cold coronavirus spike condition. Levenshtein distance calculated with the stringdist R package was used to assess CDR3 similarity, and unrooted trees were constructed with ape in R 3.6.1. Held by TCRdb, this immuneACCESS table contains in-frame sequences only and omits some clones. Under half of the omission traces to an unresolved V gene where checked; the cause of the rest is unknown. V, J and clone size were drawn from that table, and D and trimming were deduced from the DNA. The sample has about 37,000 clones on record, 65% to 85% of them singletons. 3% of the sample belongs to the ten largest clones.

On the study overall, not on this receptor specifically: The study was limited by a small number of convalescent patients, and early post-infection timepoints were lacking. Clones induced by infection and clones induced by vaccination both contracted markedly at late timepoints after vaccination, which fits with T cell responses waning over time. Among healthy vaccine recipients, nearly all vaccine-induced clones were SARS-CoV-2 mono-reactive, and only 1 of 255 was cross-reactive with common cold coronaviruses.

After around eleven days of culture, CD4+ T cells were isolated with the EasySep CD4+ T cell isolation kit. Negative nucleocapsid antibody results before and after vaccination confirmed that the healthy vaccine recipients had no prior SARS-CoV-2 infection. On days 3 and 7, half of the culture medium was replaced with fresh IL-2-containing medium. Unless noted otherwise, every peptide stimulation condition was grown in triplicate wells. PBMC were separated from whole blood using Ficoll-Paque Plus gradient centrifugation and were then either cryopreserved at -140C or used fresh. The QIAamp micro DNA kit was used to extract genomic DNA from the cultured CD4+ T cells. V is cut by 2 bases and J by 5 bases, and the space between the germline ends is 9 bases. Reading from cysteine to phenylalanine, the CDR3 counts 13 amino acids. The only DNA kept is the CDR3, 39 bases in frame from the first base.

This specimen was CD4+ T cells from PBMCs cultured without peptide, taken before COVID-19 vaccination. This receptor was identified in a human donor who received a COVID-19 vaccine. The receptor chain draws on TRBV12-3 or TRBV12-4 and TRBJ1-2, with TRBD1 tentatively as D gene (6 bases match). The nucleotides read TGTGCCAGCAGTTTAAGGGGGGGATATGGCTACACCTTC. This is translated as CASSLRGGYGYTF.